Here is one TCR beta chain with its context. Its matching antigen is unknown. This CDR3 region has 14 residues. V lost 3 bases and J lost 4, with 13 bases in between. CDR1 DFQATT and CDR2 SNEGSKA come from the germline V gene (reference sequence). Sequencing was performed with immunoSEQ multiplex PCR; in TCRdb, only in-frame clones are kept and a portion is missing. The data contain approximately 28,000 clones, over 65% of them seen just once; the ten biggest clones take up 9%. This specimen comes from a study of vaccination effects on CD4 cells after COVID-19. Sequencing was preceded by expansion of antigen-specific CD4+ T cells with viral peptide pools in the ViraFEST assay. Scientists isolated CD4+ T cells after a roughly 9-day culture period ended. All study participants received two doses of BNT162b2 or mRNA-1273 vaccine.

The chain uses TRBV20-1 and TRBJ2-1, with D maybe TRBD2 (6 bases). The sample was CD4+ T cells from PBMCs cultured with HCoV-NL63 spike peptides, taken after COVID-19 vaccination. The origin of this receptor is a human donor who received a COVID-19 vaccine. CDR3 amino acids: CSASGRGAYNEQFF. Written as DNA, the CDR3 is TGCAGTGCTAGTGGGCGGGGTGCTTACAATGAGCAGTTCTTC.